Presented here are 16 T cell receptor beta chains from one specimen sequenced in a study of blood T cell repertoires in COVID-19. Produced via immunoSEQ multiplex PCR; TCRdb's table is partial and in-frame only. Of approximately 280,000 clones listed, approximately 88% are singletons. The sequencing input was PBMCs or T cells enriched from blood (not recorded which). Receptors were obtained from a woman aged 40-49 years who had recovered from COVID-19.

The CDR3 DNA sequence: TGTGCCAGCAGTTACCCCAGGGGGGCAGCTAACTATGGCTACACCTTC. Translation: CASSYPRGAANYGYTF. The V and J genes are TRBV6-2 or TRBV6-3 and TRBJ1-2; 7 bases line up with TRBD1. This CDR3 is built from 16 residues. The germline CDR1 and CDR2 sequences are MNHEY and SVGEGT. The trim removed 2 bases at V and 0 bases at J, leaving 6 bases unmatched.

This rearrangement joins TRBV27 to TRBJ1-4; 9 bases align to TRBD1. This CDR3 region has 13 residues. J lost 7 bases, V lost 7 bases, and 4 bases had no gene match. Germline V CDR1 and CDR2: MNHEY, SMNVEV (reference sequence). The CDR3 DNA follows: TGTGCCAGCATGAGGACAGGGGCTGAAAAACTGTTTTTT. It codes for CASMRTGAEKLFF.

This chain connects TRBV5-4 to TRBJ2-6, with D possibly TRBD2 on 5 matching bases. The CDR3 is 15 residues long. Germline V CDR1 and CDR2: SGHNT, YYREEE (reference sequence). Trimming left V 4 bases short and J 2 bases short, with 10 bases between. In DNA form, the CDR3 reads TGTGCCAGCAGCCGGGGTCGCGCTGGGGCCAACGTCCTGACTTTC. The encoded protein is CASSRGRAGANVLTF.

The chain uses TRBV28 and TRBJ2-3; possibly TRBD2 for D (5 bases). The CDR3 has 12 residues. Deletions cut 8 bases from V and 4 bases from J, with 10 bases between. Germline CDR1 and CDR2: MDHEN and SYDVKM. CDR3 in DNA: TGTGCCAGCGGTTGGAGGCCAGATACGCAGTATTTT. Amino acid sequence: CASGWRPDTQYF.

This chain joins TRBV5-6 and TRBJ2-5, with TRBD2 matching 9 bases. CDR1 and CDR2 (germline): SGHDT, YYEEEE. V was clipped by 4 bases and J by 2 bases; unmatched bases: 15. CDR3 length: 18 amino acids. In nucleotides, the CDR3 is TGTGCCAGCAGCCCACCGGGGGGGCTAGCGGGGTTACAAGAGACCCAGTACTTC. Its translation is CASSPPGGLAGLQETQYF.

V is TRBV28 and J is TRBJ2-7; maybe TRBD1 (6 bases). Germline loops: CDR1 MDHEN, CDR2 SYDVKM. The CDR3 has 13 amino acids. Trimming shortened V by 2 bases and J by 5 bases, and 10 bases separated the two germline ends. The CDR3 sequence is CASSLGGFDEQYF. CDR3 nucleotide sequence: TGTGCCAGCAGTTTAGGGGGCTTCGACGAGCAGTACTTC.

The chain uses TRBV7-2 and TRBJ2-7; 7 nucleotides agree with TRBD1. The CDR3 has 13 residues. Germline CDR1 is SGHTA and CDR2 is FQGNSA. Losses at the gene ends were 5 bases for V and 2 bases for J; bases not matched to a gene: 3. This CDR3 reads CASSVDRAYEQYF. CDR3 DNA sequence: TGTGCCAGCAGCGTTGACAGGGCCTACGAGCAGTACTTC.

The rearrangement links TRBV7-9 to TRBJ2-1, with TRBD2 as a possible D gene (6 bases). Germline loops: CDR1 SEHNR, CDR2 FQNEAQ (reference sequence). The CDR3 spans 16 residues. Trimming took 5 bases from V and 0 from J, leaving 14 bases between them. The CDR3 region is CASSGGLKSSYNEQFF. CDR3 DNA sequence: TGTGCCAGCAGCGGGGGACTGAAGAGCTCCTACAATGAGCAGTTCTTC.

The CDR3 nucleotides are TGTGCCAGCAGCCCTGGGACAGTGAACACTGAAGCTTTCTTT. The encoded protein is CASSPGTVNTEAFF. The V and J genes are TRBV7-9 and TRBJ1-1; 7 nucleotides line up with TRBD1. This CDR3 region has 14 residues. Germline-derived CDR1 and CDR2 are SEHNR and FQNEAQ (reference sequence). V shed 5 bases, J shed 0 bases, and the junction held 3 bases outside the gene matches.

The chain links TRBV7-9 to TRBJ2-3; maybe TRBD1 (5 bases). This CDR3 region has 15 residues. V was shortened by 5 bases and J by 0 bases, with 12 bases between the two germline ends. CDR1 SEHNR and CDR2 FQNEAQ come from the germline V gene (reference sequence). The CDR3: CASSVQALSTDTQYF. CDR3 DNA sequence: TGTGCCAGCAGCGTACAGGCCCTTAGCACAGATACGCAGTATTTT.

The chain is built from TRBV29-1 and TRBJ1-2, with a tentative D call TRBD1 (6 bases). This CDR3 spans 12 amino acids. CDR1 SQVTM and CDR2 ANQGSEA come from the germline V gene. V was trimmed by 7 bases and J by 2 bases, leaving 11 bases between them. Here the CDR3 DNA reads TGCAGCGATCAAACAGGGAACTATGGCTACACCTTC. Translating gives CSDQTGNYGYTF.

Only a few counts were recorded for this clone. The CDR3 DNA is TGTGCCAGCAGTCCGTGGGTAGCGGGAGGTGGGACCGGGGAGCTGTTTTTT. Amino acid sequence: CASSPWVAGGGTGELFF. This sequence joins TRBV27 and TRBJ2-2; 10 bases align to TRBD2. CDR1 MNHEY and CDR2 SMNVEV come from the germline V gene (reference sequence). J was trimmed by 5 bases and V by 5 bases; bases with no gene match: 11. This CDR3 has 17 amino acids.

The V call is TRBV11-3, the J call TRBJ2-1; D is unclear. The germline V gene has CDR1 SGHNT and CDR2 YENEEA. The CDR3 length is 13 residues. Deletions cut 5 bases from V and 2 bases from J, with 7 bases between. CDR3 DNA: TGTGCCAGCAGCACTCCTCCCTACAATGAGCAGTTCTTC. Translating gives CASSTPPYNEQFF.

This sequence joins TRBV15 and TRBJ1-2, with D perhaps matching TRBD1 (6 bases). Germline V gene data show CDR1 as LNHNV and CDR2 as YYDKDF (reference sequence). The CDR3 contains 14 residues. V was clipped by 0 bases and J by 8 bases, with 13 bases between them. The DNA for the CDR3 is TGTGCCACCAGCAGAGATATTGGACAGCGGGGCTACACCTTC. This gives the protein CATSRDIGQRGYTF.

The chain joins TRBV7-8 to TRBJ2-7, with D perhaps assigned TRBD1 or TRBD2 (7 bases each). V was shortened by 5 bases and J by 4 bases, with 9 bases between the two germline ends. This CDR3 spans 12 amino acids. Looked up from germline, CDR1 is SGHVS and CDR2 is FQNEAQ. DNA for the CDR3: TGTGCCAGCAGCCAGGGGGGGTACGAGCAGTACTTC. Protein sequence: CASSQGGYEQYF.

V is TRBV29-1 and J is TRBJ2-7, with TRBD1 matching 7 bases. The V segment lost 6 bases and the J segment 0 bases; nucleotides outside the gene matches: 8. This CDR3 spans 14 amino acids. Per the germline V gene, CDR1 is SQVTM and CDR2 is ANQGSEA. CDR3 DNA sequence: TGCAGCGTGGGACCCCGGGACAGCTCCTACGAGCAGTACTTC. Its protein product is CSVGPRDSSYEQYF.